The 10 T cell receptor beta chains listed next were all sequenced from one sample in a study of identical twins. Via MiXCR, TCRdb re-called the 5' RACE reads, giving one row per CDR3 protein. Altogether hundreds of thousands of distinct CDR3 sequences are present, roughly 12% being singletons, with the ten largest covering about 1.5%. The same sample was also studied in work on yellow fever vaccine responses in identical twins.

Sequencing used PBMCs. The receptors stem from a woman between 18 and 29 years old in good health.

In its sample, this clonotype was seen many times. V usage is TRBV10-3 and J usage is TRBJ2-5; TRBD1 might be the D (5 bases). With 2 bases removed from V and 5 bases from J, the gap between germline ends came to 12 bases. There are 14 residues in the CDR3. CDR1 and CDR2 from the germline V gene are ENHRY and SYGVKD. The CDR3 DNA sequence: TGTGCCATCAGTGAGCTCCAGGGCGGCGAGACCCAGTACTTC. Translation: CAISELQGGETQYF.

The chain uses TRBV3-1 and TRBJ2-7; 8 positions agree with TRBD2. The germline CDR1 and CDR2 sequences are LGHDT and YNNKEL (reference sequence). The CDR3 has 15 amino acids. Trimming removed 1 base from V and 3 bases from J; junction bases left unmatched: 5. The CDR3 coding sequence is TGTGCCAGCAGCCAAGCGGGACTAGAGTTCTACGAGCAGTACTTC. Residues: CASSQAGLEFYEQYF.

This clonotype has only a few counts. The chain joins TRBV12-3 or TRBV12-4 to TRBJ1-5; D gene ambiguous. V was clipped by 2 bases and J by 1 base, with 9 bases between them. The CDR3 sequence is 15 residues long. The CDR3: CASSLMGMSNQPQHF. In nucleotides, the CDR3 is TGTGCCAGCAGTTTAATGGGTATGAGCAATCAGCCCCAGCATTTT.

This clonotype appeared a few times. The chain is built from TRBV12-3 or TRBV12-4 and TRBJ2-7; 9 bases are shared with TRBD2. The CDR3 consists of 15 residues. Trimming cost V 6 bases and J 2 bases; bases outside gene matches: 8. The CDR3 spells CASSNPRTSAYEQYF. CDR3 DNA sequence: TGTGCCAGCAGCAACCCCCGGACTAGCGCCTACGAGCAGTACTTC.

This clonotype was detected once. In nucleotides, the CDR3 is TGTGCCAGCAGCCAAGTCAGGACAGGGGGCAACTACAATGAGCAGTTCTTC. Encoded protein: CASSQVRTGGNYNEQFF. The chain links TRBV3-1 to TRBJ2-1, with 11 bases fitting TRBD1. V dropped 1 base and J dropped 3; count of bases not matched to a gene: 5. The CDR3 runs 17 residues. Germline CDR1 LGHDT, CDR2 YNNKEL (reference sequence).

The count of this clonotype is one. The chain couples TRBV19 to TRBJ2-3; 12 bases fit TRBD2. The CDR3 runs 17 residues. Trimming took 3 bases from V and 2 from J; bases not matched to a gene: 6. Germline lookup yields CDR1 LNHDA and CDR2 SQIVND (reference sequence). The CDR3 loop is CASSIALAGGPTDTQYF. In DNA form, the CDR3 reads TGTGCCAGTAGTATTGCCCTAGCGGGGGGGCCCACAGATACGCAGTATTTT.

This clonotype showed up just a few times. The rearrangement links TRBV11-2 to TRBJ2-6; D not certain. The germline V gene has CDR1 SGHAT and CDR2 FQNNGV. The CDR3 length is 13 residues. V shed 6 bases and J shed 1 base, with 4 bases lying between them. CDR3 protein: CASRQSGANVLTF. CDR3 sequence (DNA): TGTGCCAGCAGACAGTCTGGGGCCAACGTCCTGACTTTC. Full variable domain (outside the CDR3, taken from reference TRBV11-2 and TRBJ2-6): EAGVAQSPRYKIIEKRQSVAFWCNPISGHATLYWYQQILGQGPKLLIQFQNNGVVDDSQLPKDRFSAERLKGVDSTLKIQPAKLEDSAVYLCASRQSGANVLTFGAGSRLTVL.

This clonotype was observed a handful of times. V is TRBV10-3 and J is TRBJ2-7; TRBD2 matches 7 bases. V lost 8 bases to trimming and J lost 7 bases; unmatched junction nucleotides: 8. The CDR3 extends over 12 amino acids. Germline lookup yields CDR1 ENHRY and CDR2 SYGVKD. CDR3 in amino acids: CAISEGGREQYV. The CDR3 coding sequence is TGTGCCATCTCAGAGGGAGGGAGGGAGCAGTACGTC.

The rearrangement joins TRBV5-5 to TRBJ1-1, with TRBD1 matching 9 bases. CDR3 length: 15 residues. The germline gives CDR1 SGHKS, CDR2 YYEKEE (reference sequence). V lost 7 bases and J lost 5; bases outside the gene matches: 12. CDR3 protein: CASGREGTGRTEAFF. The CDR3, as DNA: TGTGCCAGCGGTCGCGAGGGGACAGGGCGGACTGAAGCTTTCTTT.

The chain has TRBV5-1 and TRBJ2-3; 11 nucleotides match TRBD2. The CDR3 is made up of 18 amino acids. Germline V lookup: CDR1 SGHRS, CDR2 YFSETQ. The ends lost 2 bases at V and 4 bases at J; junction bases unmatched: 12. CDR3 loop: CASSFSGGAPSEADTQYF. The DNA for the CDR3 is TGCGCCAGCAGCTTTAGCGGGGGGGCCCCGTCTGAGGCAGATACGCAGTATTTT.